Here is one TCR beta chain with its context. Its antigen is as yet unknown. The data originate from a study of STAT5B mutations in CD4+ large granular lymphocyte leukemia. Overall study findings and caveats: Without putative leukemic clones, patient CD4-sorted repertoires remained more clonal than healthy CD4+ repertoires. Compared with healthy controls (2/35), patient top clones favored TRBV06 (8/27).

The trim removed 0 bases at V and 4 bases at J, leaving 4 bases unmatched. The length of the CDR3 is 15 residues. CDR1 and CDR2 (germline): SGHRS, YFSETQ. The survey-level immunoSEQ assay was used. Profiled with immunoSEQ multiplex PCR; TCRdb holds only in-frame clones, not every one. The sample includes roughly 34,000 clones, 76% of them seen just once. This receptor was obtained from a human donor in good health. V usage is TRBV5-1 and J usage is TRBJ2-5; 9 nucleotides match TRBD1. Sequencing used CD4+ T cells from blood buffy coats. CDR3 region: CASSLGTGGIETQYF. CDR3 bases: TGCGCCAGCAGCTTGGGTACAGGGGGCATAGAGACCCAGTACTTC.